Listed below are T cell receptor beta chains from one sample, sequenced in a study of regulatory and conventional T cells in RAG deficiency. The table came from immunoSEQ multiplex PCR; TCRdb's copy has only in-frame clones and leaves some out. The sample has approximately 21,000 clones, around 96% seen once; the top ten hold 1.3%. These records were also assigned to another study, of regulatory T cells.

The sequenced sample consisted of CD25- CD4+ T cells sorted from blood. These receptors were obtained from a human donor in good health. CDR3s include the opening cysteine and the closing phenylalanine or tryptophan. Each record gives: J gene, D gene, V gene, clone size, CDR3 protein, CDR3 DNA. A D gene is named only where the DNA matches it firmly. Expanded clones are given a class, and other clones once, few, many or no size at all.

TRBJ1-2,-,TRBV19,-,CASSLRDGSYGYTF,TGTGCCAGTAGTTTGCGGGACGGATCCTATGGCTACACCTTC
TRBJ2-7,-,TRBV6-6,-,CASSYLDTRSPNEQYF,TGTGCCAGCAGTTACCTGGATACGAGGTCCCCCAACGAGCAGTACTTC
TRBJ1-1,-,TRBV6-5,-,CASSLSREVHTEAFF,TGTGCCAGCAGTCTATCCAGGGAAGTCCACACTGAAGCTTTCTTT
TRBJ1-2,-,TRBV14,-,CASSQDMRQHYGYTF,TGTGCCAGCAGCCAAGATATGCGACAGCACTATGGCTACACCTTC
TRBJ1-5,-,TRBV12-5,-,CASATSGVYQPQHF,TGTGCTAGTGCCACATCAGGGGTATACCAGCCCCAGCATTTT
TRBJ1-1,-,TRBV28,-,CASASRTAKAGNTEAFF,TGTGCCAGCGCCTCAAGGACAGCGAAAGCCGGGAACACTGAAGCTTTCTTT
TRBJ2-6,-,TRBV7-2,-,CASSLVSGSGANVLTF,TGTGCCAGCAGCTTAGTATCCGGGTCTGGGGCCAACGTCCTGACTTTC
TRBJ2-7,TRBD1,TRBV5-1,-,CASSLAQGVHEQYF,TGCGCCAGCAGCTTGGCACAGGGGGTCCACGAGCAGTACTTC
TRBJ1-2,-,TRBV4-1,few,CASSQAAGVNYGYTF,TGCGCCAGCAGCCAAGCGGCAGGGGTTAACTATGGCTACACCTTC
TRBJ1-6,TRBD1,TRBV18,-,CASSPGTGSDSPLHF,TGTGCCAGCTCACCCGGGACAGGGAGTGATTCACCCCTCCACTTT
TRBJ1-3,-,TRBV7-8,-,CASSLLTTGGGNTIYF,TGTGCCAGCAGCTTACTTACGACGGGGGGCGGAAACACCATATATTTT
TRBJ1-1,-,TRBV2,once,CASSATANTEAFF,TGTGCCAGCAGCGCGACAGCTAACACTGAAGCTTTCTTT
TRBJ2-5,-,TRBV6-5,once,CASSPDRDWETQYF,TGTGCCAGCAGTCCCGACAGGGACTGGGAGACCCAGTACTTC
TRBJ1-1,-,TRBV28,-,CASRTIGNTEAFF,TGTGCCAGCAGAACCATCGGGAACACTGAAGCTTTCTTT
TRBJ1-5,-,TRBV10-3,-,CAISSPGGTAGQPQHF,TGTGCCATCAGCAGCCCCGGAGGGACGGCGGGTCAGCCCCAGCATTTT
TRBJ1-6,TRBD1,TRBV4-1,-,CASSHLGTGSENSPLHF,TGCGCCAGCAGCCATCTAGGGACAGGGTCGGAGAATTCACCCCTCCACTTT
TRBJ1-2,-,TRBV7-6,once,CASSLGTDVGYTF,TGTGCCAGCAGCTTAGGGACTGACGTGGGCTACACCTTC
TRBJ2-6,-,TRBV29-1,-,CSVSSSGANVLTF,TGCAGCGTTAGCTCTTCTGGGGCCAACGTCCTGACTTTC
TRBJ1-6,-,TRBV27,-,CASSPYPGRGRSPLHF,TGTGCCAGCAGTCCATACCCGGGGCGGGGTCGTTCACCCCTCCACTTT
TRBJ2-7,-,TRBV29-1,once,CSVTGSSYEQYF,TGCAGCGTTACGGGTTCCTCCTACGAGCAGTACTTC
TRBJ2-1,TRBD2,TRBV6-4,-,CASSDSSGGANEQFF,TGTGCCAGCAGTGACTCTAGCGGGGGGGCCAATGAGCAGTTCTTC
TRBJ1-4,-,TRBV5-4,-,CASSSDRSYDEKLFF,TGTGCCAGCAGCTCAGACAGGTCTTACGATGAAAAACTGTTTTTT
TRBJ2-2,TRBD1,TRBV5-1,-,CASSIGQAYTGELFF,TGCGCCAGCAGTATCGGACAGGCCTACACCGGGGAGCTGTTTTTT
TRBJ2-1,-,TRBV10-3,-,CAISESWGSNYNEQFF,TGTGCCATCAGTGAGTCTTGGGGCAGCAACTACAATGAGCAGTTCTTC
TRBJ1-5,TRBD1,TRBV4-1,-,CASSQDQSAGGINQPQHF,TGCGCCAGCAGCCAAGATCAGTCGGCAGGGGGGATCAATCAGCCCCAGCATTTT
TRBJ2-1,TRBD2,TRBV5-1,-,CASRSSGGYNEQFF,TGCGCCAGCAGGTCTAGCGGTGGTTACAATGAGCAGTTCTTC
TRBJ2-6,-,TRBV5-1,-,CASSFATYGRANVLTF,TGCGCCAGCAGCTTCGCAACCTATGGTAGGGCCAACGTCCTGACTTTC
TRBJ2-1,TRBD1,TRBV7-6,-,CASTHGTGTDEQFF,TGTGCCAGCACACACGGGACAGGGACGGATGAGCAGTTCTTC
TRBJ1-5,-,TRBV28,-,CASTPYQPQHF,TGTGCCAGCACCCCTTATCAGCCCCAGCATTTT
TRBJ2-5,-,TRBV4-1,-,CASSQEYGGLQETQYF,TGCGCCAGCAGCCAAGAATACGGGGGGCTCCAAGAGACCCAGTACTTC
TRBJ2-5,TRBD2,TRBV5-6,-,CASSWAGGAGTQYF,TGTGCCAGCAGCTGGGCGGGGGGGGCAGGGACCCAGTACTTC
TRBJ2-5,TRBD2,TRBV5-1,-,CASSSGLAKETQYF,TGCGCCAGCAGCTCGGGACTAGCGAAGGAGACCCAGTACTTC
TRBJ2-7,-,TRBV7-2,-,CASSLARAYEQYF,TGTGCCAGCAGCTTGGCACGGGCCTACGAGCAGTACTTC
TRBJ1-6,-,TRBV7-2,-,CASSLSNSPLHF,TGTGCCAGCAGCTTGTCCAATTCCCCCCTCCACTTT
TRBJ2-7,-,TRBV15,once,CATSRDADGTYEQYF,TGTGCCACCAGCAGAGATGCGGATGGTACCTACGAGCAGTACTTC
TRBJ2-7,TRBD1,TRBV7-8,-,CASSRTGALPYEQYF,TGTGCCAGCAGCCGAACAGGGGCTCTTCCCTACGAGCAGTACTTC
TRBJ2-3,-,TRBV2,-,CARQGGADTQYF,TGTGCCAGGCAGGGGGGTGCAGATACGCAGTATTTT
TRBJ2-3,TRBD2,TRBV5-4,-,CASSLAMAGGPRDTQYF,TGTGCCAGCAGCTTGGCCATGGCGGGGGGGCCAAGGGATACGCAGTATTTT
TRBJ1-1,TRBD1,TRBV5-1,-,CASSLQGITGAFF,TGCGCCAGCAGCTTACAGGGGATCACTGGGGCTTTCTTT
TRBJ1-5,-,TRBV11-3,-,CASSPLPRDNQPQHF,TGTGCCAGCAGCCCCCTCCCACGGGACAATCAGCCCCAGCATTTT
TRBJ1-4,-,TRBV6-1,-,CASRSRSGEKLFF,TGTGCCAGCAGGTCCCGGTCGGGTGAAAAACTGTTTTTT
TRBJ2-5,-,TRBV5-6,-,CASSRVPHRFDAETQYF,TGTGCCAGCAGTCGAGTCCCCCACCGTTTTGATGCGGAGACCCAGTACTTC
TRBJ1-1,-,TRBV2,-,CASSPSGTLHTEAFF,TGTGCCAGCAGTCCATCCGGGACACTACACACTGAAGCTTTCTTT
TRBJ1-3,-,TRBV30,-,CACRNSGNTIYF,TGTGCCTGCAGGAACTCTGGAAACACCATATATTTT
TRBJ2-1,TRBD2,TRBV5-6,-,CASSSGERGGLNEQFF,TGTGCCAGCAGCTCCGGAGAGCGGGGGGGCCTAAATGAGCAGTTCTTC
TRBJ2-2,TRBD2,TRBV4-1,-,CASSQDRGSGGIVGELFF,TGCGCCAGCAGCCAAGATCGAGGGAGCGGGGGCATTGTCGGGGAGCTGTTTTTT
TRBJ1-1,TRBD1,TRBV18,-,CASSQTTGVNTEAFF,TGTGCCAGCTCACAAACTACAGGGGTGAACACTGAAGCTTTCTTT
TRBJ2-7,-,TRBV2,-,CASRRGMPYEQYF,TGTGCCTCCAGACGGGGAATGCCCTACGAGCAGTACTTC
TRBJ2-7,-,TRBV7-8,-,CASSSGQPAYEQYF,TGTGCCAGCAGCTCAGGACAGCCTGCCTACGAGCAGTACTTC